This entry concerns a single T cell receptor (beta chain). The antigen is unknown. The CDR3 length is 15 residues. The J segment lost 4 bases and the V segment lost 3 bases, leaving 7 bases of the junction unmatched. Germline CDR1 is KGHSH and CDR2 is LQKENI. MiXCR was run by TCRdb on the 5' RACE reads, yielding one entry per CDR3 protein. The sample lists 350,000 to 450,000 distinct CDR3 sequences; roughly 20% were seen once. The sample comes from a study of T-cell memory formation after mild COVID-19. Findings and caveats of the study: Contracting clones localized mainly to CM and EM when CD4+ and mainly to EMRA when CD8+.

Sequencing was performed on PBMCs or a T cell subset sorted from them (not recorded which). This chain links TRBV18 with TRBJ1-1; 8 bases map to TRBD1. This sequence was found in an adult woman who had mild COVID-19 (a few samples of this study predate the infection). Cell type and time point are not known. This chain's CDR3 is CASSPRTGWGTEAFF. As DNA, the CDR3 is TGTGCCAGCTCACCCCGGACAGGGTGGGGCACTGAAGCTTTCTTT.